This T cell receptor beta chain was found in a study of CD8+ T cells in alopecia areata. Whole-study findings and limits: Among patients, TCR sharing was less clear than in mice, a difference possibly due in part to HLA diversity in the patient population.

Extracted RNA was reverse transcribed into cDNA, the sequencing template. Sequencing was performed with immunoSEQ multiplex PCR; in TCRdb, only in-frame clones are kept and a portion is missing. The sample lists some 160,000 clones; approximately 65% were seen once. Concerning this clone itself: Its antigen is not known.

Treatment defined: oral pan-JAK inhibitor, 5-10 mg twice daily. This CDR3 spans 13 amino acids. Trimming removed 5 bases from V and 5 bases from J, with 12 bases in between. Germline CDR1 LNHDA, CDR2 SQIVND (reference sequence). The TCR comes from a human donor with alopecia areata. The chain has TRBV19 and TRBJ2-5, with D possibly TRBD1 on 6 matching bases. The sample in question was CD4+ T cells sorted from blood, obtained at week 4, from a patient treated with tofacitinib. As DNA, the CDR3 is TGTGCCAGTAGTGAGCAGGGGCCGGAGACCCAGTACTTC. It is translated as CASSEQGPETQYF. Combining the CDR3 with reference TRBV19 and TRBJ2-5 gives the whole variable domain DGGITQSPKYLFRKEGQNVTLSCEQNLNHDAMYWYRQDPGQGLRLIYYSQIVNDFQKGDIAEGYSVSREKKESFPLTVTSAQKNPTAFYLCASSEQGPETQYFGPGTRLLVL.